This TCR beta chain was sequenced in a study of blood T cell repertoires in COVID-19. Participants came from about two dozen US areas, aged roughly 18 to 95 years. In its sample, this clone was seen a few times. The V and J ends lost 3 bases and 7 bases respectively, with 12 bases between them. The CDR3 runs 13 residues. Assay: immunoSEQ multiplex PCR; the TCRdb copy retains only in-frame clones and omits some. The table lists under 200,000 clones, about 84% of them singletons, with roughly 6% in the top ten. The gene calls are TRBV12-3 or TRBV12-4 and TRBJ1-1, with D tentatively TRBD1 (5 bases). This sequence was found in a woman aged 35 to 49 with acute COVID-19. Sequencing was performed on PBMCs or T cells enriched from blood (not recorded which). The CDR3 DNA reads as TGTGCCAGCAGTTTTGCCCGACAGCGTGAAGCTTTCTTT. This encodes CASSFARQREAFF.